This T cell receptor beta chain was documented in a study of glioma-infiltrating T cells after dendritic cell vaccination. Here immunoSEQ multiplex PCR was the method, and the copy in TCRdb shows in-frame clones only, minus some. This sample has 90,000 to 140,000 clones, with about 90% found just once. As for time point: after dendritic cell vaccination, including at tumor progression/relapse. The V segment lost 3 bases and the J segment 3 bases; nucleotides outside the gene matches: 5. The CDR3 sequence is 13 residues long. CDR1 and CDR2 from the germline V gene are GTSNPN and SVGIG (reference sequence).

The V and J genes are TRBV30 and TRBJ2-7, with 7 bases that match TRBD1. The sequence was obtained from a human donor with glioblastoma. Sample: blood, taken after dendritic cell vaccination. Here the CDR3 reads CAWRPGQSYEQYF. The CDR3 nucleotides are TGTGCCTGGAGACCGGGACAGAGCTACGAGCAGTACTTC. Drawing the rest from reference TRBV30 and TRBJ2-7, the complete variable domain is SQTIHQWPATLVQPVGSPLSLECTVEGTSNPNLYWYRQAAGRGLQLLFYSVGIGQISSEVPQNLSASRPQDRQFILSSKKLLLSDSGFYLCAWRPGQSYEQYFGPGTRLTVT.